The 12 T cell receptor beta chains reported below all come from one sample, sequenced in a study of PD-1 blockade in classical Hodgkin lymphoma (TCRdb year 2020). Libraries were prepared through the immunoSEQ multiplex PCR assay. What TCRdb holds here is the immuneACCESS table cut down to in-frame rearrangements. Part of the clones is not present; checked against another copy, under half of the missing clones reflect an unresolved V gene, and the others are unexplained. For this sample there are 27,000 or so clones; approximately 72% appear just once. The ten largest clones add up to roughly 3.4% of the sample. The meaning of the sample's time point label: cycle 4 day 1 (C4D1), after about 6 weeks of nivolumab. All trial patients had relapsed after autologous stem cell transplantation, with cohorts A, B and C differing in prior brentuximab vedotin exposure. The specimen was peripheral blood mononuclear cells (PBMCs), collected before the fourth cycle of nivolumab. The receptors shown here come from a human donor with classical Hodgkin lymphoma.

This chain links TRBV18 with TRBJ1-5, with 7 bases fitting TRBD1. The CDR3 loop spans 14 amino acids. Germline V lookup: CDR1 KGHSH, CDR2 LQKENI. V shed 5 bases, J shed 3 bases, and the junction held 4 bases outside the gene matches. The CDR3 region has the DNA TGTGCCAGCTCATCCGACAGGGTCAATCAGCCCCAGCATTTT. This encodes CASSSDRVNQPQHF.

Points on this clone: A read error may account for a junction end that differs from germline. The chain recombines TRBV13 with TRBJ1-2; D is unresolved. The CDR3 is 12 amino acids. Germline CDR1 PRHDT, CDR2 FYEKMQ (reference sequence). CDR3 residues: CASSIGFYGYTF. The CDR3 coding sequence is TGTGCCAGCAGCATAGGCTTTTATGGCTACACCTTC. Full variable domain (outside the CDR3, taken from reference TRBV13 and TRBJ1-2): AAGVIQSPRHLIKEKRETATLKCYPIPRHDTVYWYQQGPGQDPQFLISFYEKMQSDKGSIPDRFSAQQFSDYHSELNMSSLELGDSALYFCASSIGFYGYTFGSGTRLTVV.

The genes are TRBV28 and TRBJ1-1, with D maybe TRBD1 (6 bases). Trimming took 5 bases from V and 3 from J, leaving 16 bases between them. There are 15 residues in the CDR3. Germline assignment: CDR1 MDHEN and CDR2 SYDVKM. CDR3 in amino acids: CASSPAMGAYTEAFF. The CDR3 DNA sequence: TGTGCCAGCAGTCCCGCTATGGGGGCGTACACTGAAGCTTTCTTT.

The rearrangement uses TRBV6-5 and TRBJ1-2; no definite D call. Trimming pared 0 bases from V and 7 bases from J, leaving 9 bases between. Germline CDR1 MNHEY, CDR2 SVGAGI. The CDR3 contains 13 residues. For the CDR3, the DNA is TGTGCCAGCAGTTACTCGCAAGGCTCTGGCTACACCTTC. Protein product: CASSYSQGSGYTF.

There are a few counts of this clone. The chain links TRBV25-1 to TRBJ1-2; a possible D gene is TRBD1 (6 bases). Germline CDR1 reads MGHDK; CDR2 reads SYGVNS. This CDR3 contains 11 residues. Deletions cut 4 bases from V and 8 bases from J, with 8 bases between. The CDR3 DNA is TGTGCCAGCAGTGCGGGGGGCGGCTACACCTTC. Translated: CASSAGGGYTF.

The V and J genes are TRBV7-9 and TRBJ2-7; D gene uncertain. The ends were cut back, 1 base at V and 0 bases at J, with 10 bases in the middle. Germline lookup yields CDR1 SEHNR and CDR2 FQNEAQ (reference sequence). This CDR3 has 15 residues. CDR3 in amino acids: CASSLVGLHSYEQYF. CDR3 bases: TGTGCCAGCAGCTTAGTTGGCCTGCACTCCTACGAGCAGTACTTC.

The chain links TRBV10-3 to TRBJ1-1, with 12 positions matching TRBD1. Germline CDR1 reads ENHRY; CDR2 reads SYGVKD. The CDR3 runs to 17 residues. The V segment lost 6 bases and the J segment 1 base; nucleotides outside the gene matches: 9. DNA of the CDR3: TGTGCCATCAGACCCGGGACAGGGGGCGGGGGGAACACTGAAGCTTTCTTT. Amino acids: CAIRPGTGGGGNTEAFF.

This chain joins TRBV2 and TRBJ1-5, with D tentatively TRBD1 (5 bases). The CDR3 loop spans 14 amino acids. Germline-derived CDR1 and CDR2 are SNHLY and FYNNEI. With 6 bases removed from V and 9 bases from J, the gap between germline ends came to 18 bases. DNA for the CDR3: TGTGCCAGCAGCGGGACCAAGACGGGATTGCCCCAGCATTTT. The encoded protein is CASSGTKTGLPQHF.

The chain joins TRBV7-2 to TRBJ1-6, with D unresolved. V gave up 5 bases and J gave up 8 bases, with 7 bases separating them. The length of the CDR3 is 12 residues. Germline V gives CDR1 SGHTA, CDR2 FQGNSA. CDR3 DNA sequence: TGTGCCAGCAGCCCCCCTCATTCACCCCTCCACTTT. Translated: CASSPPHSPLHF.

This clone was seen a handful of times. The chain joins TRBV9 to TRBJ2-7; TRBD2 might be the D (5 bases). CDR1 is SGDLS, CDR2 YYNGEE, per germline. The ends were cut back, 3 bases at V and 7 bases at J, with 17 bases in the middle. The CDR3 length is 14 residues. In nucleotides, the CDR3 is TGTGCCAGCAGCGGCGGTGGGGAGCGACGTGAGCAGTACTTC. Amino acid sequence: CASSGGGERREQYF.

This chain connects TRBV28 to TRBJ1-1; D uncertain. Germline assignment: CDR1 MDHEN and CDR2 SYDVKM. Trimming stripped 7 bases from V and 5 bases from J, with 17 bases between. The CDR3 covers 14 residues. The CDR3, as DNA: TGTGCCAGCACCCTCATAGGAGGACGGACTGAAGCTTTCTTT. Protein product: CASTLIGGRTEAFF.

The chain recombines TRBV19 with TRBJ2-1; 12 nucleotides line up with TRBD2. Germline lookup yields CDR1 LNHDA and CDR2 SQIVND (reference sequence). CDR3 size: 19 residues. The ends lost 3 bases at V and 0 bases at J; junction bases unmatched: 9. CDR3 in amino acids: CASSIYLAGGASSYNEQFF. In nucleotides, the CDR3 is TGTGCCAGTAGTATCTACCTAGCGGGGGGGGCGAGCTCCTACAATGAGCAGTTCTTC.